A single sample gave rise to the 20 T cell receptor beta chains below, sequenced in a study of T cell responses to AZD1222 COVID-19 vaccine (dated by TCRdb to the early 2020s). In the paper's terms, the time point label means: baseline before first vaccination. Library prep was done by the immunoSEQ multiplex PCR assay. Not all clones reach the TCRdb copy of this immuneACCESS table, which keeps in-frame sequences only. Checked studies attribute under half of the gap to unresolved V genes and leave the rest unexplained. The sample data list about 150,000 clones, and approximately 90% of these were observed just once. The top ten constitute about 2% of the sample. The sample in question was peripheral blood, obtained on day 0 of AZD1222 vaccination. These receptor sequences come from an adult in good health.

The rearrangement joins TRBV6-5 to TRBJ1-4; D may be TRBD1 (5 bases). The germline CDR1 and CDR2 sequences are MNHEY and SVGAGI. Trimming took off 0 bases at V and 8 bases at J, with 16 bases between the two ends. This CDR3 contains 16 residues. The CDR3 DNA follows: TGTGCCAGCAGTTACTCAGGATCAGGGATGGGCGAAAAACTGTTTTTT. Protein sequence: CASSYSGSGMGEKLFF.

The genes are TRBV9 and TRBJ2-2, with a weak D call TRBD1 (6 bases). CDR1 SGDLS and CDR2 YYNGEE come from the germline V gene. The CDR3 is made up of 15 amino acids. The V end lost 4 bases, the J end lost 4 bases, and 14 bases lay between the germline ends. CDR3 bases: TGTGCCAGCAGCCCCACGACAGGAGGCACCGGGGAGCTGTTTTTT. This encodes CASSPTTGGTGELFF.

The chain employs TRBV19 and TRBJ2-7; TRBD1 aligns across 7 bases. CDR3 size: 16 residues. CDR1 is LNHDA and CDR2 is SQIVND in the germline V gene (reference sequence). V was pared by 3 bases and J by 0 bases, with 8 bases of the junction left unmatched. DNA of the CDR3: TGTGCCAGTAGTATTAAACCCAGGGGGTTCTCCTACGAGCAGTACTTC. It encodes CASSIKPRGFSYEQYF.

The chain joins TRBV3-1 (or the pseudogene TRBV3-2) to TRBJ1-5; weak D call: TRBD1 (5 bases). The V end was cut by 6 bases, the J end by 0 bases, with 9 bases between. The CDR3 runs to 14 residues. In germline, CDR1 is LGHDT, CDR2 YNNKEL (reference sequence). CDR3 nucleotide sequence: TGTGCCAGCAGTCAGGGCTATAGCAATCAGCCCCAGCATTTT. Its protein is CASSQGYSNQPQHF.

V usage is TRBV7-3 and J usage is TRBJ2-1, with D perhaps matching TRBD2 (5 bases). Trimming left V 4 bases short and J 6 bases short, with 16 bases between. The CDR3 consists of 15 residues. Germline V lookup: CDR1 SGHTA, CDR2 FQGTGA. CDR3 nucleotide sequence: TGTGCCAGCAGCTACGGGGTAGTAACAACCAATGAGCAGTTCTTC. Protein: CASSYGVVTTNEQFF.

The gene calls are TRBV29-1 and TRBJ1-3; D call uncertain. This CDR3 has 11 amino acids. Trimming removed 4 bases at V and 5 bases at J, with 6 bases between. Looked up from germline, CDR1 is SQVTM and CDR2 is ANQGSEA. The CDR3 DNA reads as TGCAGCGTTGTAACGAGAAACACCATATATTTT. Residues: CSVVTRNTIYF.

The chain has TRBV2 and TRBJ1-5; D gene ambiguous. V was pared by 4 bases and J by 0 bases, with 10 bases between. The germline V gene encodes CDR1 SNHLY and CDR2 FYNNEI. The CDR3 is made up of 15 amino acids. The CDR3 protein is CASSVSGYSNQPQHF. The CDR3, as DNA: TGTGCCAGCAGTGTGTCAGGCTATAGCAATCAGCCCCAGCATTTT.

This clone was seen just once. CDR3 DNA sequence: TGTGCCAGCAGCCAAGAATGTAGCGGGAGGGTCCCAGATACGCAGTATTTT. This encodes CASSQECSGRVPDTQYF. V is TRBV3-1 (or the pseudogene TRBV3-2) and J is TRBJ2-3; 11 positions match TRBD2. Trimming removed 0 bases from V and 4 bases from J; junction bases left unmatched: 6. CDR1 and CDR2 from the germline V gene are LGHDT and YNNKEL (reference sequence). The CDR3 spans 17 residues.

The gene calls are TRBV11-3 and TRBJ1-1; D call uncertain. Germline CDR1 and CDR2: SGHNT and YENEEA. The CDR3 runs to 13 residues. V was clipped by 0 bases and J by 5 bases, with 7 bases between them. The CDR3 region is CASSLDERTEAFF. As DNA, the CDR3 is TGTGCCAGCAGCTTAGACGAAAGGACTGAAGCTTTCTTT.

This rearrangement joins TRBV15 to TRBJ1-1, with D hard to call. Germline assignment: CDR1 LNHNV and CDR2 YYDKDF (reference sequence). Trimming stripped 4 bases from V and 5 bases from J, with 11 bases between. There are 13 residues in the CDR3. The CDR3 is CATSTGGTTEAFF. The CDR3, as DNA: TGTGCCACCAGCACGGGAGGAACAACTGAAGCTTTCTTT.

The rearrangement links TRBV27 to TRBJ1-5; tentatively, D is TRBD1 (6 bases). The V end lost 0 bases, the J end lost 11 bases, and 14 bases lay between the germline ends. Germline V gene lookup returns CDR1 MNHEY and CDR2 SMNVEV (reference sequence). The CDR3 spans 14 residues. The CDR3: CASSLSGSTGTQHF. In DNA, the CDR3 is TGTGCCAGCAGTTTATCGGGATCAACAGGGACCCAGCATTTT.

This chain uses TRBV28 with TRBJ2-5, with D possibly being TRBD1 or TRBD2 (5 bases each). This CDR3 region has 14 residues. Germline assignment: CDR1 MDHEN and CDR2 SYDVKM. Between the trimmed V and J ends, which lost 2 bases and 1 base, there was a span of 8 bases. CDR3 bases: TGTGCCAGCAGTTTACCAGGGACCCAAGAGACCCAGTACTTC. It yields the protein CASSLPGTQETQYF.

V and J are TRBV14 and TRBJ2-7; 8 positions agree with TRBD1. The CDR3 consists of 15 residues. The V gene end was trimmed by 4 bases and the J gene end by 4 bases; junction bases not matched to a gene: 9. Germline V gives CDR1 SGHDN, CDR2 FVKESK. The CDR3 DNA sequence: TGTGCCAGCAGCCTTGGACAGGGATTGACATACGAGCAGTACTTC. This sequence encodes CASSLGQGLTYEQYF. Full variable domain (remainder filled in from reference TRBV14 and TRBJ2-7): EAGVTQFPSHSVIEKGQTVTLRCDPISGHDNLYWYRRVMGKEIKFLLHFVKESKQDESGMPNNRFLAERTGGTYSTLKVQPAELEDSGVYFCASSLGQGLTYEQYFGPGTRLTVT.

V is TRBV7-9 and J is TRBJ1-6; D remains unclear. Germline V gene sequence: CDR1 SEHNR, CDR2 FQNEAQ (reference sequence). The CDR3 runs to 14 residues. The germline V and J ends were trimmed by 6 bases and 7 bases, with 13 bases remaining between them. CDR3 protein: CASSPGQVNSPLHF. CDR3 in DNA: TGTGCCAGCAGTCCGGGTCAAGTAAATTCACCCCTCCACTTT.

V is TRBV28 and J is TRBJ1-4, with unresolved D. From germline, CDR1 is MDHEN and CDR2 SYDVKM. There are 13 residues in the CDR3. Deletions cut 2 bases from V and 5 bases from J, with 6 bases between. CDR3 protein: CASSLQANEKLFF. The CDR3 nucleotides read TGTGCCAGCAGTTTACAGGCGAATGAAAAACTGTTTTTT.

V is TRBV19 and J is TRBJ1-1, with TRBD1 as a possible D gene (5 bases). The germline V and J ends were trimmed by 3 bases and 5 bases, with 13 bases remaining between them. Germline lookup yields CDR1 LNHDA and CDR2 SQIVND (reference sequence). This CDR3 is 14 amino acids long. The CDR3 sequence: CASSMDPRGTEAFF. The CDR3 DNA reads TGTGCCAGTAGTATGGATCCCCGGGGGACTGAAGCTTTCTTT.

As DNA, the CDR3 is TGTGCCAGCAGCTTAGGGACACAGGGGGCATTGGATGAAAAACTGTTTTTT. It specifies CASSLGTQGALDEKLFF. This chain connects TRBV7-6 to TRBJ1-4, with 9 bases identical to TRBD1. Germline loops: CDR1 SGHVS, CDR2 FNYEAQ. CDR3 size: 17 residues. V trimming: 1 base; J trimming: 6 bases; junction bases outside the gene matches: 9. The full variable domain, in which reference TRBV7-6 and TRBJ1-4 provide the parts outside the CDR3, is GAGVSQSPRYKVTKRGQDVALRCDPISGHVSLYWYRQALGQGPEFLTYFNYEAQQDKSGLPNDRFSAERPEGSISTLTIQRTEQRDSAMYRCASSLGTQGALDEKLFFGSGTQLSVL.

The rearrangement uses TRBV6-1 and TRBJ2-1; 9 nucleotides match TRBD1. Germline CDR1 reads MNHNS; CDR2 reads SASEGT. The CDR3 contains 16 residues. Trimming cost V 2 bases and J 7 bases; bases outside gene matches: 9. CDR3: CASSEKYRGRGNEQFF. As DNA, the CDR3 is TGTGCCAGCAGTGAAAAATACAGGGGGCGCGGGAATGAGCAGTTCTTC.

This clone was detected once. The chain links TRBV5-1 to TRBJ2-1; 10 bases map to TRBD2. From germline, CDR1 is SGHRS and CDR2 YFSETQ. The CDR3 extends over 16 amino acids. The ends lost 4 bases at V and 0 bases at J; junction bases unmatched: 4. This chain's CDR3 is CASSTIAGGSYNEQFF. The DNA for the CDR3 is TGCGCCAGCAGCACAATAGCGGGAGGCTCCTACAATGAGCAGTTCTTC.

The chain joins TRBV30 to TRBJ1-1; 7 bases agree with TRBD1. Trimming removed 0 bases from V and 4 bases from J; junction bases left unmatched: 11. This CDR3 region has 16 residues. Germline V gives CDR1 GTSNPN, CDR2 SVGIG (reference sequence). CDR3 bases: TGTGCCTGGAGTGTCGACAGGGTGTTACGGAGCACTGAAGCTTTCTTT. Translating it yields CAWSVDRVLRSTEAFF.